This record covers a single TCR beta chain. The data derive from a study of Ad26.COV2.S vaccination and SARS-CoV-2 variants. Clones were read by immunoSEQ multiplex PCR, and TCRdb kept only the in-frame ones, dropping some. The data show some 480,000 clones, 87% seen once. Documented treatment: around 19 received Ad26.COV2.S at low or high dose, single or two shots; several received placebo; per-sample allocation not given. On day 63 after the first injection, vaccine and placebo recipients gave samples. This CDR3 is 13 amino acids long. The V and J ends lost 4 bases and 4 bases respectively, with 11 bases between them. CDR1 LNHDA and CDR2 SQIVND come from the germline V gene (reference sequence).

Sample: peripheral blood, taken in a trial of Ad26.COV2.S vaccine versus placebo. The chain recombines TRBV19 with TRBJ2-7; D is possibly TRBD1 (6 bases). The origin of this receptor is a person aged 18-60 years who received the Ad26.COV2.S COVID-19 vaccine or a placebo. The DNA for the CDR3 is TGTGCCAGTAGTACACGGGACAATTACGAGCAGTACTTC. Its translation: CASSTRDNYEQYF.